The present TCR beta chain was sequenced within a study of regulatory T cells in long-lasting Graves disease. CDR3 regions were amplified by Arm-PCR using iRepertoire HTBI primers to build TCR beta libraries. Using its own MiXCR run on the multiplex PCR reads, TCRdb lists one record per CDR3 protein. Here the sample spans approximately 400,000 distinct CDR3 sequences, about 15% being singletons. The CDR3 totals 16 residues. V dropped 5 bases and J dropped 1; count of bases not matched to a gene: 8. Germline V gene sequence: CDR1 MNHEY, CDR2 SMNVEV (reference sequence). Time point given: newly diagnosed GD, antithyroid drugs for less than 3 months. From RNA extracted from PBMCs, the TCR library was made. These same records also appear under a second study, on T cells in Graves' hyperthyroidism and ophthalmopathy.

The V call is TRBV27, the J call TRBJ2-3, with 8 bases matching TRBD2. The source material was peripheral blood mononuclear cells (PBMCs), sampled at new diagnosis, from a patient treated with antithyroid drugs. The clonotype comes from a woman aged 25 to 39 with Graves disease. This CDR3 is CASSTLGGVGTDTQYF. Here the CDR3 DNA reads TGTGCCAGCAGTACCCTCGGGGGGGTAGGCACAGATACGCAGTATTTT.